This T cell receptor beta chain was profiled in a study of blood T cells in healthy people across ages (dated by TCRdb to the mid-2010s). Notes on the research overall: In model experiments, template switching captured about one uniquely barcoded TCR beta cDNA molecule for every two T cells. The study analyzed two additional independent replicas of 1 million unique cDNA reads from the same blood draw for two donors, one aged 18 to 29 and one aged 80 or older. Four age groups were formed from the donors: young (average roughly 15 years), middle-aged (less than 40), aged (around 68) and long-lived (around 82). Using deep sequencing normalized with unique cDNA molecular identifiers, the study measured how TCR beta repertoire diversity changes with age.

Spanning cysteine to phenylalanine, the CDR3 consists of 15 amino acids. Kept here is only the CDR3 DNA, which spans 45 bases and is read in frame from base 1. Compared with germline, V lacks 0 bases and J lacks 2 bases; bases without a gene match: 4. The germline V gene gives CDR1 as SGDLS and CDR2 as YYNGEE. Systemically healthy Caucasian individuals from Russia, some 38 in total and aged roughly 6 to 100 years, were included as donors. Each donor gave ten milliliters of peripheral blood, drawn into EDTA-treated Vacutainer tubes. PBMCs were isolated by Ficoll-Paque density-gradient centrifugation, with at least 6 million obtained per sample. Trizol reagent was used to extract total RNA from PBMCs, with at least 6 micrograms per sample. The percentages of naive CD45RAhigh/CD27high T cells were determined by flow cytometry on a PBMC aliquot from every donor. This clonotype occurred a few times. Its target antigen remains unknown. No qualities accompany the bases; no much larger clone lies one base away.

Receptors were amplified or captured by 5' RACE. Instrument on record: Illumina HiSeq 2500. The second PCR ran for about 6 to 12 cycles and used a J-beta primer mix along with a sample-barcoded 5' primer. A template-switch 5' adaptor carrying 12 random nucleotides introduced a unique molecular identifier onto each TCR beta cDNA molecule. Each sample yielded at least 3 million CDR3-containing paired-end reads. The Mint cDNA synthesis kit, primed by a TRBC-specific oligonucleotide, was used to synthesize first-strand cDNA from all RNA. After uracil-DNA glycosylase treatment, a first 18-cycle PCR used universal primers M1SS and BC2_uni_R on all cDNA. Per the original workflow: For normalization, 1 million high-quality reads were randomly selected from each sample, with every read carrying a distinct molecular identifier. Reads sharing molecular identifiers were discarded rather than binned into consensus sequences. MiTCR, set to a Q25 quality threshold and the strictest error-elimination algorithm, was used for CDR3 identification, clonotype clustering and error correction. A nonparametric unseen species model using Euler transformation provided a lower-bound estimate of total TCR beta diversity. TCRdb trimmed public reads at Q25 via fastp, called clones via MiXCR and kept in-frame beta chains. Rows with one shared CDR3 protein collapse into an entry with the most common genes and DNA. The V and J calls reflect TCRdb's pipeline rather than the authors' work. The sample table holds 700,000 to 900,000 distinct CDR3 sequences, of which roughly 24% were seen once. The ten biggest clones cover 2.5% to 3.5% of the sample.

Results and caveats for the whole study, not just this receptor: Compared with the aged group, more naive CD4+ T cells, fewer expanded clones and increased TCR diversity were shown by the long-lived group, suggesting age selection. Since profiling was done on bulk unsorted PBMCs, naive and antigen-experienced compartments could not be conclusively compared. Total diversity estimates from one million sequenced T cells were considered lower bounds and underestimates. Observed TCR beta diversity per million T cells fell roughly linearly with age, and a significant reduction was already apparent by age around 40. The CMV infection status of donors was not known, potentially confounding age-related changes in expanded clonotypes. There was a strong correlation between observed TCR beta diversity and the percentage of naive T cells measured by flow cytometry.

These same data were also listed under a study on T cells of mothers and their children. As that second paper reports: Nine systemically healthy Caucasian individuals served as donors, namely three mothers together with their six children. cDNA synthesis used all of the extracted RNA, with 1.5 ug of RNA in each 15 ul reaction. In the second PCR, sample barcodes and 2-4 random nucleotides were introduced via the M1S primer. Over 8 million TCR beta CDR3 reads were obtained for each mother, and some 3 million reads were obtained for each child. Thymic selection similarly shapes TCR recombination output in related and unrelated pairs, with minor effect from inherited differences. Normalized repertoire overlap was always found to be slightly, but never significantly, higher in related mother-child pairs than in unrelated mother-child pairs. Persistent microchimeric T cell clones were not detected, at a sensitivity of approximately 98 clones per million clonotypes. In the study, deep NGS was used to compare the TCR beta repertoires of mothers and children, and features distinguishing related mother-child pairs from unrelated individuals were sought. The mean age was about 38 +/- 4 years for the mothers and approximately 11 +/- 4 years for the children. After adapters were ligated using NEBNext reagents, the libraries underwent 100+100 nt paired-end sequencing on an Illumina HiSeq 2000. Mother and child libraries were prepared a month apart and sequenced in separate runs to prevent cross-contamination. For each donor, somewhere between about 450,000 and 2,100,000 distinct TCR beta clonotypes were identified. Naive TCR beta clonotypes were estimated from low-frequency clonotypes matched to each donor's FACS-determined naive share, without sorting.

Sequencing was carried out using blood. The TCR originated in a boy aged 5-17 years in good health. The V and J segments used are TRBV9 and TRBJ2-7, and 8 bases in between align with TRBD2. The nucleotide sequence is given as TGTGCCAGCAGCGTAGGGGTAGCGGGGACCTACGAGCAGTACTTC. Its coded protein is CASSVGVAGTYEQYF.